These 29 T cell receptor beta chains share one sample of origin, sequenced in a study of blood T cells in healthy people across ages. A second roughly 6 to 11 cycle PCR used barcoded and J-beta primers. MiXCR, run by TCRdb on the 5' RACE reads, gives a single entry per CDR3 protein. The repertoire includes about 1.1 million distinct CDR3 sequences, approximately 38% of them detected once, and less than 15% sits in the top ten. Sequencing was done on a sample of blood. All receptors come from a man aged 18 to 29 in good health.

This chain joins TRBV4-3 and TRBJ1-1; D gene uncertain. The CDR3 sequence is 16 residues long. Germline V CDR1 and CDR2: LGHNA, YSLEER. V was cut by 0 bases and J by 0 bases, with 11 bases left in between. CDR3 amino acids: CASSQEWLEMNTEAFF. The DNA for the CDR3 is TGCGCCAGCAGCCAAGAATGGTTAGAGATGAACACTGAAGCTTTCTTT.

The chain combines TRBV20-1 with TRBJ2-5, with TRBD1 matching over 9 bases. This CDR3 is built from 14 residues. V gave up 6 bases and J gave up 2 bases; unmatched junction bases: 7. Germline CDR1 DFQATT, CDR2 SNEGSKA (reference sequence). CDR3 sequence reads: CSAIPGQGQETQYF. CDR3 DNA sequence: TGCAGTGCCATCCCGGGACAGGGACAAGAGACCCAGTACTTC.

This chain links TRBV7-9 with TRBJ2-3; D is unclear. This CDR3 has 17 amino acids. Germline V gene lookup returns CDR1 SEHNR and CDR2 FQNEAQ (reference sequence). V lost 0 bases and J 2 bases, leaving 15 bases between the germline ends. The CDR3 here is CASSLAVRSPFTDTQYF. CDR3 nucleotide sequence: TGTGCCAGCAGCTTAGCGGTTCGTTCCCCCTTCACAGATACGCAGTATTTT. Full variable domain (remainder filled in from reference TRBV7-9 and TRBJ2-3): DTGVSQNPRHKITKRGQNVTFRCDPISEHNRLYWYRQTLGQGPEFLTYFQNEAQLEKSRLLSDRFSAERPKGSFSTLEIQRTEQGDSAMYLCASSLAVRSPFTDTQYFGPGTRLTVL.

This clonotype was detected many times. This chain links TRBV9 with TRBJ2-3, with no clear D. Germline V gene data show CDR1 as SGDLS and CDR2 as YYNGEE. The CDR3 loop spans 13 amino acids. The V end lost 3 bases, the J end lost 1 base, and 6 bases lay between the germline ends. The CDR3 coding sequence is TGTGCCAGCAGCGCCTGGGGCACAGATACGCAGTATTTT. Its translation: CASSAWGTDTQYF.

The V and J genes are TRBV3-1 and TRBJ1-2; D perhaps matches TRBD1 (6 bases). With 0 bases removed from V and 1 base from J, the gap between germline ends came to 12 bases. From germline, CDR1 is LGHDT and CDR2 YNNKEL (reference sequence). The length of the CDR3 is 16 residues. The CDR3 DNA sequence: TGTGCCAGCAGCCAAGAGGGAGACAGGTATAACTATGGCTACACCTTC. Translated: CASSQEGDRYNYGYTF.

The chain links TRBV4-3 to TRBJ2-2; TRBD1 might be the D (5 bases). Trimming removed 1 base at V and 5 bases at J, with 17 bases between. Germline values: CDR1 LGHNA, CDR2 YSLEER. There are 17 residues in the CDR3. CDR3 DNA: TGCGCCAGCAGCCAAGGAAGAGAGGACATGGGGACCGGGGAGCTGTTTTTT. Its translation: CASSQGREDMGTGELFF.

The CDR3 DNA sequence: TGCGCCAGCCGAGGGACCTCCTACAATGAGCAGTTCTTC. Its translation is CASRGTSYNEQFF. V is TRBV5-1 and J is TRBJ2-1, with D possibly being TRBD1 or TRBD2 (5 bases each). V was clipped by 7 bases and J by 0 bases, with 8 bases between them. CDR1 and CDR2 from the germline V gene are SGHRS and YFSETQ. The CDR3 totals 13 residues.

The rearrangement uses TRBV20-1 and TRBJ1-2; D is undetermined. The CDR3 sequence is 12 residues long. Deletions cut 6 bases from V and 2 bases from J, with 10 bases between. Germline values: CDR1 DFQATT, CDR2 SNEGSKA (reference sequence). In nucleotides, the CDR3 is TGCAGTGCCCACAGTGTAAACTATGGCTACACCTTC. This gives the protein CSAHSVNYGYTF.

A note on this clonotype: A much larger clone lies one base from this, so it may be a read error. The rearrangement uses TRBV5-1 and TRBJ1-2, with a weak D call TRBD1 (5 bases). Per the germline V gene, CDR1 is SGHRS and CDR2 is YFSETQ. This CDR3 spans 14 amino acids. CDR3 sequence reads: CANRVGPDVYGYTF. DNA for the CDR3: TGCGCGAACCGGGTGGGGCCAGATGTTTATGGCTACACCTTC.

The V and J genes are TRBV2 and TRBJ1-1, with 7 bases identical to TRBD1. Trimming cost V 3 bases and J 1 base; bases outside gene matches: 5. The CDR3 totals 15 residues. Looked up from germline, CDR1 is SNHLY and CDR2 is FYNNEI. In DNA, the CDR3 is TGTGCCAGCAGTGACGGTGGGACAGAGAACACTGAAGCTTTCTTT. Translation gives CASSDGGTENTEAFF.

The chain employs TRBV6-2 or TRBV6-3 and TRBJ1-2; TRBD1 is a possible D gene (5 bases). V gave up 4 bases and J gave up 8 bases, with 14 bases separating them. The V gene's germline CDR1 is MNHEY and CDR2 SVGEGT. CDR3 length: 13 amino acids. CDR3 region: CASSFGTTAGYTF. In DNA form, the CDR3 reads TGTGCCAGCAGTTTCGGGACGACGGCCGGCTACACCTTC.

The rearrangement uses TRBV7-2 and TRBJ2-3; D remains ambiguous. CDR1 is SGHTA and CDR2 is FQGNSA in the germline V gene. The CDR3 loop spans 12 amino acids. Trimming took 1 base from V and 9 from J, leaving 8 bases between them. The CDR3 spells CASSLVSVTQYF. The CDR3 DNA reads as TGTGCCAGCAGCTTAGTCAGTGTCACGCAGTATTTT.

V usage is TRBV28 and J usage is TRBJ2-1; 7 nucleotides match TRBD2. CDR3 length: 15 residues. V lost 3 bases to trimming and J lost 5 bases; unmatched junction nucleotides: 7. Germline loops: CDR1 MDHEN, CDR2 SYDVKM. CDR3 in amino acids: CASSLVVGGDNEQFF. Written as DNA, the CDR3 is TGTGCCAGCAGTTTGGTCGTGGGGGGGGACAATGAGCAGTTCTTC.

This clonotype was seen only a few times. The chain employs TRBV20-1 and TRBJ2-4; 7 nucleotides line up with TRBD1. Germline lookup yields CDR1 DFQATT and CDR2 SNEGSKA (reference sequence). This CDR3 is built from 14 residues. Losses at the gene ends were 0 bases for V and 2 bases for J; bases not matched to a gene: 1. The CDR3 loop is CSAREGQPKNIQYF. CDR3 nucleotide sequence: TGCAGTGCTAGAGAGGGACAGCCCAAAAACATTCAGTACTTC.

This clonotype was seen only a few times. The V gene is TRBV6-1, the J gene TRBJ2-1, with 14 nucleotides matching TRBD2. CDR1 is MNHNS and CDR2 is SASEGT in the germline V gene. The CDR3 loop spans 16 amino acids. J gave up 7 bases and V 4 bases, and 6 bases lay outside the gene matches. The CDR3 protein is CASSATSGGAKNEQFF. The CDR3 region has the DNA TGTGCCAGCAGTGCGACTAGCGGGGGGGCTAAAAATGAGCAGTTCTTC.

This clonotype was seen more than once but under ten times. This rearrangement joins TRBV5-1 to TRBJ2-5; D is uncertain. The CDR3 totals 15 residues. The V gene's germline CDR1 is SGHRS and CDR2 YFSETQ. V lost 1 base to trimming and J lost 3 bases, with 13 bases between them. CDR3 in amino acids: CASSLSGRVEETQYF. The DNA for the CDR3 is TGCGCCAGCAGCTTGTCGGGCAGAGTAGAAGAGACCCAGTACTTC.

Only a few counts were recorded for this clonotype. V is TRBV5-1 and J is TRBJ2-1; either TRBD1 or TRBD2 may fit D (5 bases each). Germline V gene lookup returns CDR1 SGHRS and CDR2 YFSETQ. This CDR3 region has 19 residues. Trimming left V 2 bases short and J 0 bases short, with 21 bases between. Written as DNA, the CDR3 is TGCGCCAGCAGCTTCCTCCGGGACGCCAACCCACGCTCCTACAATGAGCAGTTCTTC. Protein: CASSFLRDANPRSYNEQFF. Using reference TRBV5-1 and TRBJ2-1 for the parts outside the CDR3, the full variable domain is KAGVTQTPRYLIKTRGQQVTLSCSPISGHRSVSWYQQTPGQGLQFLFEYFSETQRNKGNFPGRFSGRQFSNSRSEMNVSTLELGDSALYLCASSFLRDANPRSYNEQFFGPGTRLTVL.

The rearrangement links TRBV12-3 or TRBV12-4 to TRBJ2-1; a weak D match, TRBD2 (5 bases). Trimming took off 7 bases at V and 8 bases at J, with 21 bases between the two ends. This CDR3 is 15 amino acids long. The CDR3 loop reads CASTGRPLPSHEQFF. The CDR3 DNA is TGTGCCAGCACCGGACGTCCCCTACCTAGCCATGAGCAGTTCTTC.

A few counts support this clonotype. This chain joins TRBV14 and TRBJ1-4, with D unresolved. This CDR3 has 14 amino acids. From germline, CDR1 is SGHDN and CDR2 FVKESK. The ends were cut back, 4 bases at V and 8 bases at J, with 14 bases in the middle. CDR3 residues: CASSLSRLGEKLFF. The CDR3, as DNA: TGTGCCAGCAGCCTCTCCCGGTTGGGCGAAAAACTGTTTTTT.

The chain links TRBV28 to TRBJ1-1; 7 bases align to TRBD1. The CDR3 has 18 amino acids. Trimming at V came to 1 base and at J to 0 bases, leaving 11 bases not matched to a gene. Germline V gene data show CDR1 as MDHEN and CDR2 as SYDVKM. CDR3 protein: CASSLLWGRGELNTEAFF. In nucleotides, the CDR3 is TGTGCCAGCAGTTTATTATGGGGCAGGGGGGAGCTGAACACTGAAGCTTTCTTT.

This clonotype was observed at least ten times. CDR3 DNA sequence: TGCAGTGCTAGGGTGGTAGCGGGGGCGGGGGATACGCAGTATTTT. This gives the protein CSARVVAGAGDTQYF. The chain uses TRBV20-1 and TRBJ2-3; 9 nucleotides line up with TRBD2. Germline V gives CDR1 DFQATT, CDR2 SNEGSKA (reference sequence). The CDR3 length is 15 residues. The V gene end was trimmed by 3 bases and the J gene end by 6 bases; junction bases not matched to a gene: 10.

V gene TRBV5-1 combines with J gene TRBJ1-6; no clear D. V was clipped by 2 bases and J by 0 bases, with 0 bases between them. CDR1 and CDR2 from the germline V gene are SGHRS and YFSETQ. The CDR3 is 13 residues long. The chain's CDR3 is CASSFSYNSPLHF. CDR3 nucleotides: TGCGCCAGCAGCTTCTCCTATAATTCACCCCTCCACTTT.

The V gene is TRBV6-2 or TRBV6-3, the J gene TRBJ1-2, with 9 bases lining up with TRBD1. The V segment lost 6 bases and the J segment 3 bases; nucleotides outside the gene matches: 11. CDR1 is MNHEY, CDR2 SVGEGT, per germline. This CDR3 has 16 amino acids. The CDR3 DNA is TGTGCCAGCAGCGGACGGACAGGGGATAGAGACTATGGCTACACCTTC. This sequence encodes CASSGRTGDRDYGYTF.

This clonotype was recorded once. The chain uses TRBV20-1 and TRBJ2-1; no firm D call. V was pared by 5 bases and J by 6 bases, with 20 bases between. The germline CDR1 and CDR2 sequences are DFQATT and SNEGSKA (reference sequence). This CDR3 is 15 amino acids long. CDR3 sequence (DNA): TGCAGTGCTGCCAAAGCCGTTCCAAGGACCAATGAGCAGTTCTTC. This codes for CSAAKAVPRTNEQFF.

The table lists this clonotype with a few counts. The chain is built from TRBV27 and TRBJ2-3; 8 nucleotides line up with TRBD1. V was clipped by 2 bases and J by 2 bases; unmatched bases: 6. This CDR3 comprises 16 residues. Germline V gene sequence: CDR1 MNHEY, CDR2 SMNVEV (reference sequence). As DNA, the CDR3 is TGTGCCAGCAGTTTAAAGGGACAGGAATACACAGATACGCAGTATTTT. It translates to CASSLKGQEYTDTQYF.

This clonotype has just a few counts. The chain has TRBV5-1 and TRBJ2-3; tentative D call: TRBD2 (6 bases). The CDR3 consists of 15 residues. Germline V gene data show CDR1 as SGHRS and CDR2 as YFSETQ. Trimming cost V 10 bases and J 0 bases, with 18 bases left between them. The CDR3, as DNA: TGCGCCGGCTCTCGGGGGAGCCTTAGCACAGATACGCAGTATTTT. Its translation: CAGSRGSLSTDTQYF.

The chain joins TRBV28 to TRBJ1-2; unclear D gene. The germline CDR1 and CDR2 sequences are MDHEN and SYDVKM. Trimming shortened V by 2 bases and J by 4 bases, and 11 bases separated the two germline ends. This CDR3 has 14 amino acids. The CDR3, as DNA: TGTGCCAGCAGTTTAGAGGCGGGGATCTATGGCTACACCTTC. Protein sequence: CASSLEAGIYGYTF.

This clonotype was detected a few times. The chain recombines TRBV5-1 with TRBJ1-6; D gene unclear. The length of the CDR3 is 14 residues. Trimming pared 3 bases from V and 8 bases from J, leaving 12 bases between. CDR1 is SGHRS, CDR2 YFSETQ, per germline. The DNA for the CDR3 is TGCGCCAGCAGCTATTCTCCTTCAGATTCACCCCTCCACTTT. Its translation: CASSYSPSDSPLHF.

This chain uses TRBV4-2 with TRBJ2-2, with 9 positions matching TRBD2. The V gene end was trimmed by 4 bases and the J gene end by 1 base; junction bases not matched to a gene: 4. CDR1 LGHNA and CDR2 YNFKEQ come from the germline V gene. The CDR3 is 16 residues long. The CDR3 sequence: CASSLRTSENTGELFF. The CDR3 region has the DNA TGTGCCAGCAGCCTTCGGACTAGCGAGAACACCGGGGAGCTGTTTTTT.